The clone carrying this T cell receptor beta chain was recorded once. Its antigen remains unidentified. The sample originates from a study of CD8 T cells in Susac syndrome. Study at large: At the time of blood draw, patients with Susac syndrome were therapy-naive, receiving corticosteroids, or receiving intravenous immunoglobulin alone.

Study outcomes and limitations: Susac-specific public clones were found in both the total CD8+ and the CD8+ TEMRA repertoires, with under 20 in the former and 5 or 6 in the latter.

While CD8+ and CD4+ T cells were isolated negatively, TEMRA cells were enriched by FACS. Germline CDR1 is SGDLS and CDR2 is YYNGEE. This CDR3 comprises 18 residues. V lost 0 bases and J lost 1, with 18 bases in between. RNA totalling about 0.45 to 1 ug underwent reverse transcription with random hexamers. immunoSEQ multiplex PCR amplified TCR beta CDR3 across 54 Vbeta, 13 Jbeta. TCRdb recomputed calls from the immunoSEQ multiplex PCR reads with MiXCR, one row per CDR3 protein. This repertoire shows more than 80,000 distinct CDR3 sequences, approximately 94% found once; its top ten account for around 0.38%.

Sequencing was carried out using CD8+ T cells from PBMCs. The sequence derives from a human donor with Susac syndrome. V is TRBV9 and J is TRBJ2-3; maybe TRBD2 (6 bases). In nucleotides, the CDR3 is TGTGCCAGCAGCGTAGATGGGCGGCGGGGAACCCGCACAGATACGCAGTATTTT. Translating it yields CASSVDGRRGTRTDTQYF. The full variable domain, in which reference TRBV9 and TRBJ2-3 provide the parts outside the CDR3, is DSGVTQTPKHLITATGQRVTLRCSPRSGDLSVYWYQQSLDQGLQFLIQYYNGEERAKGNILERFSAQQFPDLHSELNLSSLELGDSALYFCASSVDGRRGTRTDTQYFGPGTRLTVL.